This TCR beta chain is drawn from a study of blood T cell repertoires in COVID-19. Trimming pared 3 bases from V and 5 bases from J, leaving 10 bases between. CDR3 length equals 13 residues. In germline, CDR1 is SEHNR, CDR2 FQNEAQ (reference sequence). Method: immunoSEQ multiplex PCR; TCRdb's copy keeps in-frame clones and lacks some. The sample includes more than 90,000 clones, approximately 78% seen only once; the top ten take 7.9%. The sequencing sample was made of peripheral blood. The rearrangement links TRBV7-9 to TRBJ2-5; the D gene is possibly TRBD2 (6 bases). The source of this sequence is a man in his 70s with acute or convalescent COVID-19. CDR3 in amino acids: CASSFGSVETQYF. The CDR3 bases are TGTGCCAGCAGCTTCGGGAGTGTGGAGACCCAGTACTTC.